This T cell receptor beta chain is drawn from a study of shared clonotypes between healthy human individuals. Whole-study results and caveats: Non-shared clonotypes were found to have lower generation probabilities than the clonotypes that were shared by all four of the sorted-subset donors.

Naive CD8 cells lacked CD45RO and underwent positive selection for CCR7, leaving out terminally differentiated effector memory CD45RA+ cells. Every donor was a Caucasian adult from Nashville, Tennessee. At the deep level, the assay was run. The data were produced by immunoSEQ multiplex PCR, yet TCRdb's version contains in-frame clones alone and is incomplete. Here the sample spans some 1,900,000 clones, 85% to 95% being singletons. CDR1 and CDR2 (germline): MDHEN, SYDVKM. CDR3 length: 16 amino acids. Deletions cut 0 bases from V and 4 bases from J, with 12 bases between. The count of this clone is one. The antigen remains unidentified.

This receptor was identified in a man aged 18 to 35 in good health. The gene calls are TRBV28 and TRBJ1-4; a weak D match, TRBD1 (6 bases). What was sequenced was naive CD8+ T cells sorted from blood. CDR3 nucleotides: TGTGCCAGCAGTTTATGGTTAACAGGGATTAATGAAAAACTGTTTTTT. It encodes CASSLWLTGINEKLFF. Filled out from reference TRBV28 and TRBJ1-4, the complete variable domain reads DVKVTQSSRYLVKRTGEKVFLECVQDMDHENMFWYRQDPGLGLRLIYFSYDVKMKEKGDIPEGYSVSREKKERFSLILESASTNQTSMYLCASSLWLTGINEKLFFGSGTQLSVL.